This T cell receptor beta chain was profiled in a study of T-cell reconstitution after alpha-beta-depleted transplantation in children. The CDR3 has 13 residues. The V end lost 3 bases, the J end lost 13 bases, and 16 bases lay between the germline ends. Germline-derived CDR1 and CDR2 are KGHDR and SFDVKD. The authors prepared the TCRbeta library with unique molecular identifiers. TCRdb re-derived calls from the PCR reads in MiXCR, one entry per CDR3 protein. The sample yields 60,000 to 85,000 distinct CDR3 sequences, 15% to 20% seen once. The receptor comes from a male patient aged 2 to 9 who had a stem cell transplant for acute lymphoblastic leukemia, so the T cells may come from the graft donor. The chain recombines TRBV24-1 with TRBJ2-3; D unresolved. Sequencing used PBMCs, mostly from graft donor cells, obtained 360 days after TCRalphabeta/CD19-depleted stem cell transplant. CDR3 nucleotides: TGTGCCACCAGTGATGCGTCTTACCCCGGCAAGTATTTT. Protein: CATSDASYPGKYF.